The T cell receptor (beta chain) under discussion was sequenced for a study of beta chain features in type 1 diabetes. The overall study: Over all samples combined, fewer than 130,000,000 sorted cells were examined.

This clone showed up just a few times. Its target is unknown. The isolated RNA, all of it, was reverse transcribed, so expressed TCRB transcripts were what got sequenced. Assay: immunoSEQ multiplex PCR; the TCRdb copy retains only in-frame clones and omits some. The data hold about 740,000 clones, with roughly an eighth observed a single time. Study-wide results and caveats: Significant though moderate, a shortening of TCRB CDR3s appeared in all four CD4+ subsets of Type 1 diabetes patients.

This TCR was recovered from a man aged 18 to 35 with type 1 diabetes. Specimen: naive CD4+ T cells from blood.

The CDR3 region is CASSLAPFNEKLFF. In DNA form, the CDR3 reads TGTGCCAGCAGCTTAGCGCCATTTAATGAAAAACTGTTTTTT. The chain couples TRBV7-6 to TRBJ1-4; D is undetermined. The CDR3 extends over 14 amino acids. Between the trimmed V and J ends, which lost 0 bases and 4 bases, there was a span of 6 bases. Germline CDR1 is SGHVS and CDR2 is FNYEAQ.